The source of this T cell receptor beta chain is a study of blood T cell repertoires in COVID-19. Study at large: Acute and convalescent COVID-19 specimens originated in the United States, Italy and Spain.

The method was immunoSEQ multiplex PCR; TCRdb's version includes in-frame clones alone and lacks a portion of them. The sample holds 200,000 to 300,000 clones, about 91% seen once. This clone was seen more than once but under ten times. The V gene's germline CDR1 is SGHDN and CDR2 FVKESK. V dropped 3 bases and J dropped 10 bases, with 16 bases sitting between them. CDR3 length equals 15 residues. The sequenced sample was peripheral blood. The source is a man older than 75 with acute or convalescent COVID-19. The gene calls are TRBV14 and TRBJ1-6; D is undetermined. In nucleotides, the CDR3 is TGTGCCAGCAGCCAGGAGTTCGGGTATCAATCACCCCTCCACTTT. Translated: CASSQEFGYQSPLHF.